The clone carrying this TCR beta chain has a count of ten or more. Its antigen is undetermined. The study left out patients who had uncontrolled infection, other autoimmune disease, pregnancy or lactation. V lost 0 bases, J lost 7 bases, and 13 bases lay in between. This CDR3 has 15 residues. Germline V CDR1 and CDR2: SGHNT, YENEEA. These data belong to a study of T cells in Graves' hyperthyroidism and ophthalmopathy. Overall study: Before any treatment, at initial diagnosis, peripheral blood was collected.

Overall study results and limits: Blood also showed most of the thyroid clonotypes that were expanded above 0.001.

TCR beta CDR3 regions were amplified from RNA. During a first-round RT-PCR of the TCR CDR3, the HTBI primer set was used. TCRdb reprocessed the multiplex PCR reads with MiXCR, giving one entry per CDR3 protein. The sample lists under 700,000 distinct CDR3 sequences; over 15% were seen once. The TCR was taken from a woman younger than 35 with Graves' hyperthyroidism. This rearrangement joins TRBV11-3 to TRBJ2-1, with TRBD2 as a possible D gene (5 bases). The sequencing input was blood. CDR3 sequence: CASSLEGGGYNEQFF. The CDR3 DNA reads as TGTGCCAGCAGCTTAGAGGGCGGAGGATATAATGAGCAGTTCTTC.